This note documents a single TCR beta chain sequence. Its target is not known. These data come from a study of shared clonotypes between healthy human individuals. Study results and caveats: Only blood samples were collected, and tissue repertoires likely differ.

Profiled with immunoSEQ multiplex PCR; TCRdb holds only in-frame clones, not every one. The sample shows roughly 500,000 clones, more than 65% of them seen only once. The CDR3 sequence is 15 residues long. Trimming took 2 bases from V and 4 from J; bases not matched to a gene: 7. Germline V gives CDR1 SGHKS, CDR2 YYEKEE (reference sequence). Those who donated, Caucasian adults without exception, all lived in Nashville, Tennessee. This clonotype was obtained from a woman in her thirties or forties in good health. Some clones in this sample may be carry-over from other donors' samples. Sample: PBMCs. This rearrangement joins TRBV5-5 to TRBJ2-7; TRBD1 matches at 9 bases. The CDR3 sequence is CASSFNRGLLYEQYF. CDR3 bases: TGTGCCAGCAGCTTCAACAGGGGGCTCCTATACGAGCAGTACTTC. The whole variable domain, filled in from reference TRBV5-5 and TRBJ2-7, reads DAGVTQSPTHLIKTRGQQVTLRCSPISGHKSVSWYQQVLGQGPQFIFQYYEKEERGRGNFPDRFSARQFPNYSSELNVNALLLGDSALYLCASSFNRGLLYEQYFGPGTRLTVT.